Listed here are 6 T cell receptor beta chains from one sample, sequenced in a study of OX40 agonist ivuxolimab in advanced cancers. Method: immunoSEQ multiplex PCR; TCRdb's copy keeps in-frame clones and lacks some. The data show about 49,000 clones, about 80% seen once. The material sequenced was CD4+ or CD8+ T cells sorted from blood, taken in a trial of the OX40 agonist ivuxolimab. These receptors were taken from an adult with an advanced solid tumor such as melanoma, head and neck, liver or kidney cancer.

CDR3 DNA: TGCGCCAGCAGGGGTTCGGGACTAGCCACAGATACGCAGTATTTT. Amino acids: CASRGSGLATDTQYF. The V and J genes are TRBV5-1 and TRBJ2-3, with TRBD2 identical over 9 bases. The CDR3 has 15 amino acids. CDR1 is SGHRS and CDR2 is YFSETQ in the germline V gene. V trimming: 5 bases; J trimming: 2 bases; junction bases outside the gene matches: 6.

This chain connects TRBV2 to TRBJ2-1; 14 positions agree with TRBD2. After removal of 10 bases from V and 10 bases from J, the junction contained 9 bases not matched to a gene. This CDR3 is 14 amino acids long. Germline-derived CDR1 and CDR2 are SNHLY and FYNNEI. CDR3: CATQGLAGVGEQFF. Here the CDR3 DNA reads TGTGCCACCCAGGGACTAGCGGGAGTTGGAGAGCAGTTCTTC.

CDR3 sequence: CASSLVIGGETQYF. CDR3 coding DNA: TGTGCCAGCAGCTTAGTAATCGGAGGAGAGACCCAGTACTTC. The gene calls are TRBV11-2 and TRBJ2-5, with a tentative D call TRBD2 (5 bases). Trimming stripped 1 base from V and 4 bases from J, with 10 bases between. Germline CDR1 reads SGHAT; CDR2 reads FQNNGV. CDR3 length: 14 residues.

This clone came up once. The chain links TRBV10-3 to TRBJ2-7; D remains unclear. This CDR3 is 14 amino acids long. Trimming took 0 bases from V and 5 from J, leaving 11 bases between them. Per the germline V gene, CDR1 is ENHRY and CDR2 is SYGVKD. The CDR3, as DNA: TGTGCCATCAGTGAGTCAACCGGCCTCGACGAGCAGTACTTC. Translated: CAISESTGLDEQYF.

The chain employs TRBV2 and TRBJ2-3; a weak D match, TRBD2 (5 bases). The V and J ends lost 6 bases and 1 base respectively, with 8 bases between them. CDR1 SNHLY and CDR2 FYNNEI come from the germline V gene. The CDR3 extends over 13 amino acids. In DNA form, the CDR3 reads TGTGCCAGCAGCTCGCGGGGCACAGATACGCAGTATTTT. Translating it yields CASSSRGTDTQYF. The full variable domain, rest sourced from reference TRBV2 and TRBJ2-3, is EPEVTQTPSHQVTQMGQEVILRCVPISNHLYFYWYRQILGQKVEFLVSFYNNEISEKSEIFDDQFSVERPDGSNFTLKIRSTKLEDSAMYFCASSSRGTDTQYFGPGTRLTVL.

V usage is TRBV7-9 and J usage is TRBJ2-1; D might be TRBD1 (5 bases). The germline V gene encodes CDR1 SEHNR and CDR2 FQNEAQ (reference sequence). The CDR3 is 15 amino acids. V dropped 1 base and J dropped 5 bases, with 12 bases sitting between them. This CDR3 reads CASSLVAGQDNEQFF. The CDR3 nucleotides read TGTGCCAGCAGCTTAGTTGCAGGGCAGGACAATGAGCAGTTCTTC. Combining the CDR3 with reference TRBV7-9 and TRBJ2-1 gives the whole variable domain DTGVSQNPRHKITKRGQNVTFRCDPISEHNRLYWYRQTLGQGPEFLTYFQNEAQLEKSRLLSDRFSAERPKGSFSTLEIQRTEQGDSAMYLCASSLVAGQDNEQFFGPGTRLTVL.